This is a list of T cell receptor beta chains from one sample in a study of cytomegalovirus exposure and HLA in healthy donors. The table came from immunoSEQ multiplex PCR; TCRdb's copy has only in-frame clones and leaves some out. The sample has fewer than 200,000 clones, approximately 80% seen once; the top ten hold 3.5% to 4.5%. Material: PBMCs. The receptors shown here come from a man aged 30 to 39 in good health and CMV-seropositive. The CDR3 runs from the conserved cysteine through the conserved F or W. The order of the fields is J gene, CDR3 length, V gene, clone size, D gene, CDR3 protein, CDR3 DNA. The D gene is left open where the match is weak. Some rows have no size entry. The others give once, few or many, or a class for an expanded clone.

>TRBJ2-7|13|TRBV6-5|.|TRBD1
CASRRQGPFEQYF
TGTGCCAGCAGGAGACAGGGCCCTTTTGAGCAGTACTTC
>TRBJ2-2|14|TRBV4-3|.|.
CASSHRENTGELFF
TGCGCCAGCAGCCATCGGGAGAACACCGGGGAGCTGTTTTTT
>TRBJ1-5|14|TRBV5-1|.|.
CASSLTSANQPQHF
TGCGCCAGCAGCTTGACCAGCGCCAATCAGCCCCAGCATTTT
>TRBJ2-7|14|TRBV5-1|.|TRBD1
CASSPGQGDYEQYF
TGCGCCAGCAGCCCGGGACAGGGGGACTACGAGCAGTACTTC
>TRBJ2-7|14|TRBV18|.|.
CASSLSRSPYEQYF
TGTGCCAGCTCTCTCTCTAGGTCCCCCTACGAGCAGTACTTC
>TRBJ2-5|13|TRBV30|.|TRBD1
CAFTRTGTKTQYF
TGTGCCTTCACACGGACAGGGACCAAGACCCAGTACTTC
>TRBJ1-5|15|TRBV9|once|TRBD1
CASSRGQGGNQPQHF
TGTGCCAGCAGCCGGGGACAGGGGGGCAATCAGCCCCAGCATTTT
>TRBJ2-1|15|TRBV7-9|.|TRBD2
CASSGVLRGRNEQFF
TGTGCCAGCAGCGGGGTTTTGCGGGGGAGGAATGAGCAGTTCTTC
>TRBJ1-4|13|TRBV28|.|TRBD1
CASLEGAREKLFF
TGTGCCAGCCTGGAGGGGGCTCGGGAAAAACTGTTTTTT
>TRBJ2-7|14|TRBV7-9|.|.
CASSPGTSGYEQYF
TGTGCCAGCAGCCCAGGGACATCCGGCTACGAGCAGTACTTC
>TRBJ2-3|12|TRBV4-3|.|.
CASSQARDTQYF
TGCGCCAGCAGCCAAGCGAGAGATACGCAGTATTTT
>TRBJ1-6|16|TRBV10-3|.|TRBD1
CAISESQGASYSPLHF
TGTGCCATCAGTGAGTCACAGGGGGCGTCGTATTCACCCCTCCACTTT
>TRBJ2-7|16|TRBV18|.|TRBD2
CASSPSIAGGPYEQYF
TGTGCCAGCTCACCAAGTATAGCGGGGGGGCCCTACGAGCAGTACTTC
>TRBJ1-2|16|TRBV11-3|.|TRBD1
CASSLWDRGLVYGYTF
TGTGCCAGCAGCCTTTGGGACAGGGGGCTAGTCTATGGCTACACCTTC
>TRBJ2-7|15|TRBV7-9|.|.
CASSPAGTRTYEQYF
TGTGCCAGCAGCCCGGCCGGGACACGGACCTACGAGCAGTACTTC
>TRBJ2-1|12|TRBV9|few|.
CASSLTGDEQFF
TGTGCCAGCAGCCTAACCGGGGATGAGCAGTTCTTC
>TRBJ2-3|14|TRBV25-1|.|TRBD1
CASSQTGTTDTQYF
TGTGCCAGCAGCCAGACAGGGACGACAGATACGCAGTATTTT